This TCR beta chain was sequenced in a study of shared clonotypes between healthy human individuals. Findings and caveats of the study: Rarefaction analysis demonstrated incomplete sorted-subset sequencing notwithstanding large depth.

Every contributor of samples was a Caucasian grown-up residing in Nashville, Tennessee. From CD4+ cells came CD45RA+ naive and CD45RA-negative memory subsets. V lost 7 bases and J lost 4, with 20 bases in between. Germline V gives CDR1 LNHDA, CDR2 SQIVND (reference sequence). This CDR3 comprises 16 residues. Concerning this clone: The antigen remains unidentified.

The method was immunoSEQ multiplex PCR; TCRdb's version includes in-frame clones alone and lacks a portion of them. The table includes over a million clones, around three quarters detected once. The rearrangement joins TRBV19 to TRBJ1-5; no clear D. The sample taken for sequencing was memory CD4+ T cells from PBMCs. Regarding subset: CD45RA-negative fraction. This receptor was identified in a young man in good health. Some clones in this sample may be carry-over from other donors' samples. Here the CDR3 reads CASNPSGAAVNQPQHF. The CDR3 nucleotides are TGTGCCAGTAACCCCTCGGGAGCGGCCGTAAATCAGCCCCAGCATTTT.